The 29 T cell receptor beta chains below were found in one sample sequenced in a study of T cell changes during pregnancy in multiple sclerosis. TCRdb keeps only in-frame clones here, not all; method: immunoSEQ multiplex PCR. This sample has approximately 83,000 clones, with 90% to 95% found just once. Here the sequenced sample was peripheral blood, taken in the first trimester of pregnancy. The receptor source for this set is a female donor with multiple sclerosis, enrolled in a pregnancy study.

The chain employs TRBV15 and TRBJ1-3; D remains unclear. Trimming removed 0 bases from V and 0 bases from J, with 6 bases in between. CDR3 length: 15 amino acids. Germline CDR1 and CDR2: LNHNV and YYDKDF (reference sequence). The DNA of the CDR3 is TGTGCCACCAGCAGAGATTTCAGCTCTGGAAACACCATATATTTT. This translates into CATSRDFSSGNTIYF.

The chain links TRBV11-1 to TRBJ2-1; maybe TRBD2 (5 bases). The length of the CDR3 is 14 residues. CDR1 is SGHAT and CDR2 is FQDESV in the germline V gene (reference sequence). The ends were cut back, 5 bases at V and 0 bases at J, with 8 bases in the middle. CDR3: CASSLDYSYNEQFF. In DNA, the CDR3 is TGTGCCAGCAGCCTCGACTACTCCTACAATGAGCAGTTCTTC. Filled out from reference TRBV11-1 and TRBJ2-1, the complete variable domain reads EAEVAQSPRYKITEKSQAVAFWCDPISGHATLYWYRQILGQGPELLVQFQDESVVDDSQLPKDRFSAERLKGVDSTLKIQPAELGDSAMYLCASSLDYSYNEQFFGPGTRLTVL.

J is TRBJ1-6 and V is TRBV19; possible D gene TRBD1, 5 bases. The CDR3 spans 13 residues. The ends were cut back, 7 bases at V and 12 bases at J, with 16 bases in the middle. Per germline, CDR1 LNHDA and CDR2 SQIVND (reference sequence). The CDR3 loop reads CASTTSQALPLHF. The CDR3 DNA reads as TGTGCCAGTACAACCTCACAGGCATTACCCCTCCACTTT.

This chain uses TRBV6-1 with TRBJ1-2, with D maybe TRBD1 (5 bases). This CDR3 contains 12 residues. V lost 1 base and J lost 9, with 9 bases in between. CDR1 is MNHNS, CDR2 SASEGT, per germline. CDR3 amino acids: CASSEDPGSYTF. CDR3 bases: TGTGCCAGCAGTGAAGATCCAGGGAGCTACACCTTC.

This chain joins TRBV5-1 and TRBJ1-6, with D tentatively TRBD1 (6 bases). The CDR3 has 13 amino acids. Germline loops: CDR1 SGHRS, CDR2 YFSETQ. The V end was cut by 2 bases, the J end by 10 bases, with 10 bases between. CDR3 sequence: CASSFTGLSPLHF. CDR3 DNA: TGCGCCAGCAGCTTCACAGGGCTCTCACCCCTCCACTTT.

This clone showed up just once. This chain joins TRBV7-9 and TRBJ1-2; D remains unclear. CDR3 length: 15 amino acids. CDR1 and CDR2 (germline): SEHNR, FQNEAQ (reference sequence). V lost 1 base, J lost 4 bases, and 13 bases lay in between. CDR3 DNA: TGTGCCAGCAGCTTAGACTTGGGCAGCACCTATGGCTACACCTTC. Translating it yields CASSLDLGSTYGYTF. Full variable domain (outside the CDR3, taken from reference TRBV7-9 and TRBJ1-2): DTGVSQNPRHKITKRGQNVTFRCDPISEHNRLYWYRQTLGQGPEFLTYFQNEAQLEKSRLLSDRFSAERPKGSFSTLEIQRTEQGDSAMYLCASSLDLGSTYGYTFGSGTRLTVV.

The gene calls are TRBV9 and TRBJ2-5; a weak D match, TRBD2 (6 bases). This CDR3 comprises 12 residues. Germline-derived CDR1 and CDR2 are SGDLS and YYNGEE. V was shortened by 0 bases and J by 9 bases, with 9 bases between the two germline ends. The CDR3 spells CASSVGSGPQYF. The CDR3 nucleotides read TGTGCCAGCAGCGTAGGGAGCGGGCCCCAGTACTTC.

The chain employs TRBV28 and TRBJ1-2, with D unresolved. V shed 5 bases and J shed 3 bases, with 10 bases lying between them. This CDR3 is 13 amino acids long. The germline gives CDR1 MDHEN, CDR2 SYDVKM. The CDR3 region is CASSPRLDYGYTF. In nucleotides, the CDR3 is TGTGCCAGCAGTCCACGATTAGACTATGGCTACACCTTC.

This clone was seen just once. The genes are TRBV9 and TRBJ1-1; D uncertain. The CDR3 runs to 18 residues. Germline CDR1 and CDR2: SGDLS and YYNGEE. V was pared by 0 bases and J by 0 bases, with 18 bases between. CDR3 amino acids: CASSVGAGPKLLNTEAFF. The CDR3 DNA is TGTGCCAGCAGCGTAGGGGCAGGCCCCAAACTGCTGAACACTGAAGCTTTCTTT.

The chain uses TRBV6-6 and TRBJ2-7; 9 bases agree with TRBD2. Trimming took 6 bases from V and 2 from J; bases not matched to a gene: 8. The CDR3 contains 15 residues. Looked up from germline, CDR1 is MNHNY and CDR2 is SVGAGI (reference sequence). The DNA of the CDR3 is TGTGCCAGCAGATACGGGGGCGGGGGGGCCTACGAGCAGTACTTC. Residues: CASRYGGGGAYEQYF.

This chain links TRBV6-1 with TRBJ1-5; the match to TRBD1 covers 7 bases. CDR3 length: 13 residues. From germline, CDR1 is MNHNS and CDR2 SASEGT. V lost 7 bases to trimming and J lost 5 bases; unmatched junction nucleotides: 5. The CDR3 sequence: CASTQGQYQPQHF. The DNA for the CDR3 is TGTGCCAGCACCCAGGGACAGTATCAGCCCCAGCATTTT.

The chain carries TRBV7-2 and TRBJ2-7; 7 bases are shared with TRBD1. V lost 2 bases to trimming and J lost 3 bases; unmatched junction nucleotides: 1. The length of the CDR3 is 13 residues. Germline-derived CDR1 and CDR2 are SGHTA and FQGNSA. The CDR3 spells CASSLNRGYEQYF. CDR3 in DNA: TGTGCCAGCAGCTTAAACAGGGGCTACGAGCAGTACTTC.

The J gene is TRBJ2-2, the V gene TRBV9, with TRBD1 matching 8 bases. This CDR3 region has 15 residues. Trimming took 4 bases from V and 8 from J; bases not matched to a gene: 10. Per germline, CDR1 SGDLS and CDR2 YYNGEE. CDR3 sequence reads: CASSSHRGYSGELFF. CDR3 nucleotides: TGTGCCAGCAGCTCCCACAGGGGGTATTCTGGGGAGCTGTTTTTT.

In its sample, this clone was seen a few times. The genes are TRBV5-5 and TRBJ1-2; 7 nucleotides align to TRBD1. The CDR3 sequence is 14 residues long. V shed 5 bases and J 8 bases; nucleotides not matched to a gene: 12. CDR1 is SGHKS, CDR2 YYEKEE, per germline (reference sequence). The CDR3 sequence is CASRPDRASWGYTF. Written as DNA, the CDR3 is TGTGCCAGCAGGCCAGACAGGGCCTCTTGGGGCTACACCTTC.

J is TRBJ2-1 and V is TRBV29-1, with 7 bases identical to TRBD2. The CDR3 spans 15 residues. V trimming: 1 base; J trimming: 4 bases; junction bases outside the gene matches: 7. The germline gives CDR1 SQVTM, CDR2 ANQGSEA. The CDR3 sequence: CSVEVPGLGYNEQFF. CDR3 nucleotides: TGCAGCGTTGAAGTCCCTGGACTAGGGTACAATGAGCAGTTCTTC.

The chain's CDR3 is CASGPPGGALGGYTF. CDR3 DNA: TGTGCTAGTGGCCCCCCGGGAGGGGCATTAGGTGGCTACACCTTC. The chain joins TRBV12-5 to TRBJ1-2; perhaps TRBD1 as D (5 bases). With 6 bases removed from V and 7 bases from J, the gap between germline ends came to 21 bases. CDR3 length equals 15 residues. CDR1 and CDR2 from the germline V gene are LGHNT and FRNRAP.

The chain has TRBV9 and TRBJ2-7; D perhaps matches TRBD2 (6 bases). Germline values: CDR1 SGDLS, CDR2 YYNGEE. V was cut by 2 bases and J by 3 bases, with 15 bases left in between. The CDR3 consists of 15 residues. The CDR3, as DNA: TGTGCCAGCAGCGTCCAAGGAGGGGAGCTCTACGAGCAGTACTTC. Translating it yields CASSVQGGELYEQYF.

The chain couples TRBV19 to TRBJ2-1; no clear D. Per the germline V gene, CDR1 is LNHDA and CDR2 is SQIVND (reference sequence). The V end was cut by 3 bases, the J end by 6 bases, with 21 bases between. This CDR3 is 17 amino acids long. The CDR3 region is CASSIIRGAPSFNEQFF. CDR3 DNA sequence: TGTGCCAGTAGTATTATTCGCGGAGCCCCGAGTTTCAATGAGCAGTTCTTC.

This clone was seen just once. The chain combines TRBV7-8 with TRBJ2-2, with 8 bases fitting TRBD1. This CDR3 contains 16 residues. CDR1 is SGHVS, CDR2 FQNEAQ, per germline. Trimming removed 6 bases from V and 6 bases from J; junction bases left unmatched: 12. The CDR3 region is CASRITGGPGAGELFF. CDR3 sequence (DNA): TGTGCCAGCAGGATTACAGGGGGGCCCGGTGCCGGGGAGCTGTTTTTT.

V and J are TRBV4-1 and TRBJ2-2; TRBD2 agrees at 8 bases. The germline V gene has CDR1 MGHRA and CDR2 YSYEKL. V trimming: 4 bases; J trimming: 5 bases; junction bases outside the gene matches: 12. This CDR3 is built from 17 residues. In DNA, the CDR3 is TGCGCCAGCAGCCTTTCCGCGGGGGGCGCGGGGACCGGGGAGCTGTTTTTT. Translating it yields CASSLSAGGAGTGELFF.

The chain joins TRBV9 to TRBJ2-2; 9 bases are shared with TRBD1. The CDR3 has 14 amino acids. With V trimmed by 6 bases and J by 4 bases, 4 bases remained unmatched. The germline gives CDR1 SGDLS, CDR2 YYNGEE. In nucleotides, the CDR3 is TGTGCCAGCATGGGGACAGGGCGCACCGGGGAGCTGTTTTTT. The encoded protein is CASMGTGRTGELFF.

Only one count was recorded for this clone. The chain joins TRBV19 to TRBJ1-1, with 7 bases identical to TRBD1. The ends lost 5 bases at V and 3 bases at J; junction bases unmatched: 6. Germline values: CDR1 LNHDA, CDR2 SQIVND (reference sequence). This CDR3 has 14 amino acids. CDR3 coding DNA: TGTGCCAGTAGTCAGGGGGTTATTTACACTGAAGCTTTCTTT. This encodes CASSQGVIYTEAFF.

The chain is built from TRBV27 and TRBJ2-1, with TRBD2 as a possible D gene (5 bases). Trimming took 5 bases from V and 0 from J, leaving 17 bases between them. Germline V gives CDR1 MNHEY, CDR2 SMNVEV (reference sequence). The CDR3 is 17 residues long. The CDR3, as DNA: TGTGCCAGCAGTCAATCGGACTGGGCAAGCTCCTACAATGAGCAGTTCTTC. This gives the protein CASSQSDWASSYNEQFF.

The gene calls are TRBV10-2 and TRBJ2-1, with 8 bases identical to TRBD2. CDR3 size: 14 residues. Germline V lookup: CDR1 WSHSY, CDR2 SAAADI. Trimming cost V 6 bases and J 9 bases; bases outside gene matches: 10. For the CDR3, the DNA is TGCGCCAGCAGCCGCCCGGTCGGGGGGGGTGAGCAGTTCTTC. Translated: CASSRPVGGGEQFF.

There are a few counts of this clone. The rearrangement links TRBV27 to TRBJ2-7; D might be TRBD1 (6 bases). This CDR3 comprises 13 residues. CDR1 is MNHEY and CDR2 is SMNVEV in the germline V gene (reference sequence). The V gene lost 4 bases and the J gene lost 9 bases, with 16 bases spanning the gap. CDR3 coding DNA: TGTGCCAGCAGTTCACCAACAGGGTCTGGGCAGTACTTC. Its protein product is CASSSPTGSGQYF.

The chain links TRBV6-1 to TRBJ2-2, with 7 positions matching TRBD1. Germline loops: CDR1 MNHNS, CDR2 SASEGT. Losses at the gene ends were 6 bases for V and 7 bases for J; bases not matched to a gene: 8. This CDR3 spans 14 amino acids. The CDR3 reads CASSLEGGGGELFF. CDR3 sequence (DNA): TGTGCCAGCAGCCTCGAAGGGGGCGGCGGGGAGCTGTTTTTT.

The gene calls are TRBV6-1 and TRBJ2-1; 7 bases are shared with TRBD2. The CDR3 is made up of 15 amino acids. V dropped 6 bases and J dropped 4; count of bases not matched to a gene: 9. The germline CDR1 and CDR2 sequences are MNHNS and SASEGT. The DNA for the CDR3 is TGTGCCAGCAGCCGCGGACTAGTCGGATACAATGAGCAGTTCTTC. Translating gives CASSRGLVGYNEQFF.

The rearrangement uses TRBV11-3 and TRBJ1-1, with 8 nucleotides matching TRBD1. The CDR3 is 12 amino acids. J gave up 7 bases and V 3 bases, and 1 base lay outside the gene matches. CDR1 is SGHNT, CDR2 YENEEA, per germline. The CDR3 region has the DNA TGTGCCAGCAGCTTCGGACAGGGTGAAGCTTTCTTT. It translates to CASSFGQGEAFF.

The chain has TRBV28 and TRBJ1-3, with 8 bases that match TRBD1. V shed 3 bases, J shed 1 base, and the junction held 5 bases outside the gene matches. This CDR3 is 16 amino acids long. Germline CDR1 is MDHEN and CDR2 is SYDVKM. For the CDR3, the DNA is TGTGCCAGCAGTTTCACAGGGGGTAGATCTGGAAACACCATATATTTT. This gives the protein CASSFTGGRSGNTIYF.